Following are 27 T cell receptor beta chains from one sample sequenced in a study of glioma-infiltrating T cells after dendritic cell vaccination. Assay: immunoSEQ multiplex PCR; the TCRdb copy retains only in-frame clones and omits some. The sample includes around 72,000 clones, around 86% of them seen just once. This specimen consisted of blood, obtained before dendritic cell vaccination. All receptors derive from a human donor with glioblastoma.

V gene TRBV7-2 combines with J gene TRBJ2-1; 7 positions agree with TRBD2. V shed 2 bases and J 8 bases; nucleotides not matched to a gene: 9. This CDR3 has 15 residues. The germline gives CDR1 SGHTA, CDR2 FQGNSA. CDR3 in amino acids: CASSLSWGGVDEQFF. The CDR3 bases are TGTGCCAGCAGCTTAAGTTGGGGGGGTGTAGATGAGCAGTTCTTC. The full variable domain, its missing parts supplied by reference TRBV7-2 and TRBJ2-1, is GAGVSQSPSNKVTEKGKDVELRCDPISGHTALYWYRQSLGQGLEFLIYFQGNSAPDKSGLPSDRFSAERTGGSVSTLTIQRTQQEDSAVYLCASSLSWGGVDEQFFGPGTRLTVL.

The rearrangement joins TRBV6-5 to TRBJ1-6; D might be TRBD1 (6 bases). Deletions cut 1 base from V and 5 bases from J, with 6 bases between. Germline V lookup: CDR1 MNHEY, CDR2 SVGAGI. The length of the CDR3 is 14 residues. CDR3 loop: CASSYYRDNSPLHF. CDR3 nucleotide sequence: TGTGCCAGCAGTTACTACAGGGATAATTCACCCCTCCACTTT.

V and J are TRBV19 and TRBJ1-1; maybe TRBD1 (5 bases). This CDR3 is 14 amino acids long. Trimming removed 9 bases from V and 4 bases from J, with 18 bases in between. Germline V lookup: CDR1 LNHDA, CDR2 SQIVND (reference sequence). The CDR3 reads CASLTPGVSTEAFF. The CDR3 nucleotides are TGTGCCAGCCTTACCCCGGGGGTCAGCACTGAAGCTTTCTTT.

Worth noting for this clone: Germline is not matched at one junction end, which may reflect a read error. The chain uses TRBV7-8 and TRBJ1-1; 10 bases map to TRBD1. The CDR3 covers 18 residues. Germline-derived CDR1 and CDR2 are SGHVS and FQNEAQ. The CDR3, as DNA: TGTGCCAGCAGCTTAAGATCGACAGGGGGCTTGGTGAACGCTGAAGCTTTCTTT. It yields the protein CASSLRSTGGLVNAEAFF.

The CDR3 here is CASSAARGGPQHF. Written as DNA, the CDR3 is TGTGCCAGCAGCGCCGCTCGGGGGGGTCCCCAGCATTTT. The rearrangement joins TRBV11-2 to TRBJ1-5; TRBD1 is a possible D gene (5 bases). The CDR3 sequence is 13 residues long. CDR1 SGHAT and CDR2 FQNNGV come from the germline V gene. Trimming pared 5 bases from V and 10 bases from J, leaving 15 bases between.

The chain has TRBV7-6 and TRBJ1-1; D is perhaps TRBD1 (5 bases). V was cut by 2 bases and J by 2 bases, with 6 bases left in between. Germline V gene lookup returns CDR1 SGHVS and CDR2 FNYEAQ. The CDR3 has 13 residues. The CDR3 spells CASSLRGNTEAFF. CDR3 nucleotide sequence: TGTGCCAGCAGCTTAAGGGGAAACACTGAAGCTTTCTTT.

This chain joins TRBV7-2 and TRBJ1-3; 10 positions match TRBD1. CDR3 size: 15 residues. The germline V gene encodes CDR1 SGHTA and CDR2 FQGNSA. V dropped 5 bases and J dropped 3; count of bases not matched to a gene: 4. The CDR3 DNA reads TGTGCCAGCAGCCAAGACAGGGGGCGTGGAAACACCATATATTTT. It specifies CASSQDRGRGNTIYF. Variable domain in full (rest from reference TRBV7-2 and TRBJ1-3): GAGVSQSPSNKVTEKGKDVELRCDPISGHTALYWYRQSLGQGLEFLIYFQGNSAPDKSGLPSDRFSAERTGGSVSTLTIQRTQQEDSAVYLCASSQDRGRGNTIYFGEGSWLTVV.

The CDR3 protein is CASSEALGSRTEAFF. The CDR3 region has the DNA TGTGCCAGCAGTGAAGCGCTCGGTAGTCGCACTGAAGCTTTCTTT. This sequence joins TRBV6-1 and TRBJ1-1; D gene unclear. The CDR3 runs 15 residues. The V and J ends lost 0 bases and 4 bases respectively, with 12 bases between them. Germline CDR1 reads MNHNS; CDR2 reads SASEGT.

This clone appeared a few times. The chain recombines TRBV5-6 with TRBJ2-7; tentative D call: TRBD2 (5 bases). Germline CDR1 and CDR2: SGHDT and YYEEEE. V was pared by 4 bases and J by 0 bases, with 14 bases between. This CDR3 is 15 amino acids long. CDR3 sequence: CASSIRTSSSYEQYF. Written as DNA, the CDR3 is TGTGCCAGCAGCATACGGACTTCCAGCTCCTACGAGCAGTACTTC.

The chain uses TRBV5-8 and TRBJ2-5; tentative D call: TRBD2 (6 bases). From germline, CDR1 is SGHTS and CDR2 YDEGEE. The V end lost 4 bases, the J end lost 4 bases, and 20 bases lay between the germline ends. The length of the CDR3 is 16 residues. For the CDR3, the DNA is TGTGCCAGCAGCGCAGATCGTAGGGGAGGTGCAGAGACCCAGTACTTC. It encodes CASSADRRGGAETQYF.

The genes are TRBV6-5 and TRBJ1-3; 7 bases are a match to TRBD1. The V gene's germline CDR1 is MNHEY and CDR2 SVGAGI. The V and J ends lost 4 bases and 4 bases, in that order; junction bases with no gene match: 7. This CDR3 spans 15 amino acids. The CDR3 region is CASSFKQGKGNTIYF. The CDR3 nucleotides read TGTGCCAGCAGTTTCAAACAGGGGAAAGGAAACACCATATATTTT.

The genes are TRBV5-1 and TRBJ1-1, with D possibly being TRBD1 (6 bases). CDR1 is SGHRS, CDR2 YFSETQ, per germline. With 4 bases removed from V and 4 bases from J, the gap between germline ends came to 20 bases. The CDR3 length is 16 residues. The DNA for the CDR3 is TGCGCCAGCAGCCCGAGCCGGGACACGTTTGGCACTGAAGCTTTCTTT. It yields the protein CASSPSRDTFGTEAFF.

The CDR3 region is CASSSSKGAGYGYTF. CDR3 sequence (DNA): TGTGCCAGCAGTTCCTCAAAGGGGGCTGGGTATGGCTACACCTTC. The genes are TRBV6-6 and TRBJ1-2, with 7 bases aligning to TRBD1. Germline CDR1 is MNHNY and CDR2 is SVGAGI (reference sequence). The CDR3 loop spans 15 amino acids. Losses at the gene ends were 4 bases for V and 5 bases for J; bases not matched to a gene: 10.

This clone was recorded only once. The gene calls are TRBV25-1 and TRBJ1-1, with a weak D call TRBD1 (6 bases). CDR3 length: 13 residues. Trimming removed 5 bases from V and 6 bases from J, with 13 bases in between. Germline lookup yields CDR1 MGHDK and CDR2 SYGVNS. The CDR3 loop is CASSIPGTSEAFF. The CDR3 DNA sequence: TGTGCCAGCAGTATTCCCGGGACATCTGAAGCTTTCTTT.

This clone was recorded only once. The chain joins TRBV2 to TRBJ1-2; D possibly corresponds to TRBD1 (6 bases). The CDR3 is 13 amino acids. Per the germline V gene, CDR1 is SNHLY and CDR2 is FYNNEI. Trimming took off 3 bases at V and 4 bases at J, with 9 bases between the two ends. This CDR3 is CASSETGPYGYTF. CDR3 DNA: TGTGCCAGCAGTGAGACAGGACCCTATGGCTACACCTTC.

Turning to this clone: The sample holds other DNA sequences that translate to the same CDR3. Written as DNA, the CDR3 is TGTGCCAGCACCCCCTCGCCCGGACAGGGCTATGGCTACACCTTC. Translated: CASTPSPGQGYGYTF. The rearrangement links TRBV7-3 to TRBJ1-2; 8 nucleotides align to TRBD1. J was trimmed by 4 bases and V by 7 bases; bases with no gene match: 11. Germline CDR1 reads SGHTA; CDR2 reads FQGTGA. CDR3 length: 15 residues.

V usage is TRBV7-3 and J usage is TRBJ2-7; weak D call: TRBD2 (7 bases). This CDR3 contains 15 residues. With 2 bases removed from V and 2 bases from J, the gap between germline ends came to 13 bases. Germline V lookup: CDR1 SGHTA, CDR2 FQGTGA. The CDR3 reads CASSLRGGSTYEQYF. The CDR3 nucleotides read TGTGCCAGCAGCTTACGCGGGGGCTCTACCTACGAGCAGTACTTC.

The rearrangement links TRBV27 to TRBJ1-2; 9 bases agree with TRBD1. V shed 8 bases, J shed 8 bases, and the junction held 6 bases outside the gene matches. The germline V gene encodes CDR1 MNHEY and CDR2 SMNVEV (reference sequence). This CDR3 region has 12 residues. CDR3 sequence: CASRGQGLGYTF. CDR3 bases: TGTGCCAGCCGTGGACAGGGGTTAGGCTACACCTTC.

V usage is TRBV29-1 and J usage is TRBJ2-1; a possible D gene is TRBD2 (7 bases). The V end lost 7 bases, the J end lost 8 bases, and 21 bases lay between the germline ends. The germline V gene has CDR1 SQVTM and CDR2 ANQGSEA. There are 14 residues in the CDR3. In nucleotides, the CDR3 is TGCAGCGGGGGCGGGGGCTATTCGGGGGATGAGCAGTTCTTC. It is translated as CSGGGGYSGDEQFF.

The chain's CDR3 is CASSGDRDTRGDTEAFF. The CDR3 DNA is TGTGCCAGCAGCGGGGACCGGGACACGAGGGGTGACACTGAAGCTTTCTTT. The gene calls are TRBV7-8 and TRBJ1-1, with D perhaps TRBD1 (6 bases). Germline CDR1 reads SGHVS; CDR2 reads FQNEAQ. This CDR3 comprises 17 residues. V was trimmed by 5 bases and J by 3 bases, leaving 22 bases between them.

The CDR3: CASSLGGSGPAYEQYF. The CDR3 region has the DNA TGTGCCAGCAGCTTAGGGGGTAGCGGGCCGGCCTACGAGCAGTACTTC. The chain is built from TRBV7-2 and TRBJ2-7, with 7 nucleotides matching TRBD2. The CDR3 runs 16 residues. Germline CDR1 and CDR2: SGHTA and FQGNSA. V trimming: 1 base; J trimming: 2 bases; junction bases outside the gene matches: 8. The full variable domain, completed using reference TRBV7-2 and TRBJ2-7, is GAGVSQSPSNKVTEKGKDVELRCDPISGHTALYWYRQSLGQGLEFLIYFQGNSAPDKSGLPSDRFSAERTGGSVSTLTIQRTQQEDSAVYLCASSLGGSGPAYEQYFGPGTRLTVT.

The CDR3 DNA reads as TGTGCCAGCACCCAGGGTGGCAACACCGGGGAGCTGTTTTTT. Translated, it gives CASTQGGNTGELFF. The chain links TRBV9 to TRBJ2-2; D possibly corresponds to TRBD1 (5 bases). The germline V gene encodes CDR1 SGDLS and CDR2 YYNGEE. V lost 6 bases and J lost 2, with 11 bases in between. The CDR3 loop spans 14 amino acids.

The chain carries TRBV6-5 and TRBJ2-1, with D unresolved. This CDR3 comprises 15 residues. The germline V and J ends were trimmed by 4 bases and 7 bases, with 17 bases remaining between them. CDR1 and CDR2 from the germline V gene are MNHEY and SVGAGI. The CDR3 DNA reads TGTGCCAGCAGTTTTTCAAATGGGCTTCGGAATGAGCAGTTCTTC. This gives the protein CASSFSNGLRNEQFF.

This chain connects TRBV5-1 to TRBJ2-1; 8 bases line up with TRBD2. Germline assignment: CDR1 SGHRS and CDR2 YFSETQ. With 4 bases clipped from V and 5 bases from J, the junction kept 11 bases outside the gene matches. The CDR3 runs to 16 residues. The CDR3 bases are TGCGCCAGCAGCCCGGCGGGGCGGGGGGACCACAATGAGCAGTTCTTC. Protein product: CASSPAGRGDHNEQFF.

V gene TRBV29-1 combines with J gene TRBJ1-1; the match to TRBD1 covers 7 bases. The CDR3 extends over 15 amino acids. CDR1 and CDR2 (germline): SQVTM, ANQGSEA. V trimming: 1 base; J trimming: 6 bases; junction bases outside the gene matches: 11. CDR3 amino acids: CSVEGYRGPAAEAFF. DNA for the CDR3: TGCAGCGTTGAAGGATACAGGGGTCCGGCAGCTGAAGCTTTCTTT.

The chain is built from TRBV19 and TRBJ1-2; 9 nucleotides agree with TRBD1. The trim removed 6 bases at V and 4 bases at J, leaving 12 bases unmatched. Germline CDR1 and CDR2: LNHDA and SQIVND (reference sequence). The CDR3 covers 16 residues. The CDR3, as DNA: TGTGCCAGTAGCCGAAATCGACAGGGGGTCGGCTATGGCTACACCTTC. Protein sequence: CASSRNRQGVGYGYTF.

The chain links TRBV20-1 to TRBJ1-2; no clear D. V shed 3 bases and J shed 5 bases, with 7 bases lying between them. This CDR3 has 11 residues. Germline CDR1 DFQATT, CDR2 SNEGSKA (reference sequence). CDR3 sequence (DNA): TGCAGTGCTAGGGGAGTGTATGGCTACACCTTC. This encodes CSARGVYGYTF.